Sequencing of this T cell receptor beta chain was carried out in a study of blood T cells in healthy people across ages. Study-level information: About one barcoded beta molecule per two T cells was captured by template switching.

A J-beta primer mix and a sample-barcoded 5' primer were used in a second PCR of roughly 6 to 11 cycles. Using its own MiXCR run on the 5' RACE reads, TCRdb lists one record per CDR3 protein. This table has some 890,000 distinct CDR3 sequences, under 35% appearing once. Donors were healthy Caucasian individuals from Russia aged about 6 to 90. Germline loops: CDR1 MNHEY, CDR2 SVGAGI. J lost 8 bases, V lost 8 bases, and 14 bases had no gene match. The CDR3 has 15 amino acids. The same data also contributed to another study, on T cells of mothers and their children. That investigation notes: Donors comprised three healthy Caucasian mothers plus their six children.

The receptor was derived from a woman aged 35 to 49 in good health. Sequencing used blood. The chain joins TRBV6-5 to TRBJ1-4, with 7 positions matching TRBD1. DNA for the CDR3: TGTGCCAGCTCTTCCCTGGACAGGATGCGAGAAAAACTGTTTTTT. Amino acids: CASSSLDRMREKLFF.